This entry describes one T cell receptor (beta chain). Trimming took 6 bases from V and 8 from J; bases not matched to a gene: 6. The CDR3 length is 14 residues. Per the germline V gene, CDR1 is MNHEY and CDR2 is SMNVEV (reference sequence). This specimen comes from a study of blood T cell repertoires in COVID-19. Turning to the study itself: Samples of COVID-19 (acute and convalescent) were obtained from the United States, Italy and Spain. From T cells, B-cell-depleted T cells, or PBMCs came the material, which was cDNA or gDNA.

As handled by the study authors: Amplification of reference gene primers provided the estimated nucleated cell counts. Sequencing used immunoSEQ multiplex PCR; TCRdb keeps in-frame clones, though not all of them. D and trimming were read from the DNA, whereas the V and J calls and clone size are those reported in that table. The profile covers tens of thousands of clones, with more than 75% appearing a single time and about 8.5% taken by the ten largest. V is TRBV27 and J is TRBJ2-2; 10 bases align to TRBD2. The receptor was isolated from a man older than 75 with active or convalescent COVID-19. Sequencing used peripheral blood. In DNA form, the CDR3 reads TGTGCCAGCAGGACGCTAGCGGGAGAAGGGGAGCTGTTTTTT. Translating it yields CASRTLAGEGELFF.